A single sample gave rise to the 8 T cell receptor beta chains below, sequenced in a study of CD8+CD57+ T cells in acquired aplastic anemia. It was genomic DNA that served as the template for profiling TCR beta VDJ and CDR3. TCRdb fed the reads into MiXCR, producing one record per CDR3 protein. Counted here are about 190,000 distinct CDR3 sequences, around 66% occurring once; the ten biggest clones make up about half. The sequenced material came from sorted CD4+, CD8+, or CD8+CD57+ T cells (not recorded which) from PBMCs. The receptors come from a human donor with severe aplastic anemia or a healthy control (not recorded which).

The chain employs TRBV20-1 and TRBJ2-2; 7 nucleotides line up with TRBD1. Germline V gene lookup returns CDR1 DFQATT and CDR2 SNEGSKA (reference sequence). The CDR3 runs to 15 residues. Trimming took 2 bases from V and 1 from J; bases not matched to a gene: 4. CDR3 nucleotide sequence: TGCAGTGCTAGATTGGGACAGATGAACACCGGGGAGCTGTTTTTT. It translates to CSARLGQMNTGELFF.

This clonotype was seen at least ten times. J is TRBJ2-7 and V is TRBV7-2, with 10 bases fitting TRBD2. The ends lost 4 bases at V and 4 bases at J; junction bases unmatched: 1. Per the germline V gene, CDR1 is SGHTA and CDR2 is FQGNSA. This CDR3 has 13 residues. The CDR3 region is CASSSAGGYEQYF. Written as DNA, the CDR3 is TGTGCCAGCAGCTCAGCGGGGGGGTACGAGCAGTACTTC.

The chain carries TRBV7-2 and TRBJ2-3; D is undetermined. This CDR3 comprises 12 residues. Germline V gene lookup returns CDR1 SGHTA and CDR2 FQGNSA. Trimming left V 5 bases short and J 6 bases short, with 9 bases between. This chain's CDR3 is CASSHGSDTQYF. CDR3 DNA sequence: TGTGCCAGCAGCCACGGCTCGGATACGCAGTATTTT.

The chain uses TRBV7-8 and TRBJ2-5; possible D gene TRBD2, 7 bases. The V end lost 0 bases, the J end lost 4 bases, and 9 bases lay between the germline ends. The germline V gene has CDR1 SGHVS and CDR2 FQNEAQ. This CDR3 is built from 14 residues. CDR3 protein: CASSLARGAETQYF. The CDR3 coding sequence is TGTGCCAGCAGCTTAGCTCGGGGGGCAGAGACCCAGTACTTC. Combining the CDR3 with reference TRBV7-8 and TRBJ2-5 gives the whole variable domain GAGVSQSPRYKVAKRGQDVALRCDPISGHVSLFWYQQALGQGPEFLTYFQNEAQLDKSGLPSDRFFAERPEGSVSTLKIQRTQQEDSAVYLCASSLARGAETQYFGPGTRLLVL.

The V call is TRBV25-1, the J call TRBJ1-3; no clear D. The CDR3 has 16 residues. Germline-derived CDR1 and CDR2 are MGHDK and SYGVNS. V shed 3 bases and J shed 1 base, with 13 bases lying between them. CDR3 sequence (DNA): TGTGCCAGCAGTGAGATGGTCGGATTTTCTGGAAACACCATATATTTT. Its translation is CASSEMVGFSGNTIYF. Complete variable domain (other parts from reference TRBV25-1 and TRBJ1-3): EADIYQTPRYLVIGTGKKITLECSQTMGHDKMYWYQQDPGMELHLIHYSYGVNSTEKGDLSSESTVSRIRTEHFPLTLESARPSHTSQYLCASSEMVGFSGNTIYFGEGSWLTVV.

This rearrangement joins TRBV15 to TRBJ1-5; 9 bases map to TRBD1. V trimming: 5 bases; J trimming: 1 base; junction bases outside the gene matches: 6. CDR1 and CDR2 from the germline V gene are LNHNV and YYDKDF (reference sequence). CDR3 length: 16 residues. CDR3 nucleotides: TGTGCCACCAGCTTCGCGGACAGGGGCAGCAATCAGCCCCAGCATTTT. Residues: CATSFADRGSNQPQHF. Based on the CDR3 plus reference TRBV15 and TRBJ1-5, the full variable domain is DAMVIQNPRYQVTQFGKPVTLSCSQTLNHNVMYWYQQKSSQAPKLLFHYYDKDFNNEADTPDNFQSRRPNTSFCFLDIRSPGLGDTAMYLCATSFADRGSNQPQHFGDGTRLSIL.

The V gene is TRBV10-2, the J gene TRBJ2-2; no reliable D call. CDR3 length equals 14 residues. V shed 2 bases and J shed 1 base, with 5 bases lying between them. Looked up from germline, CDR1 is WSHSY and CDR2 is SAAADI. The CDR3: CASSEVQNTGELFF. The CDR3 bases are TGCGCCAGCAGTGAGGTGCAGAACACCGGGGAGCTGTTTTTT.

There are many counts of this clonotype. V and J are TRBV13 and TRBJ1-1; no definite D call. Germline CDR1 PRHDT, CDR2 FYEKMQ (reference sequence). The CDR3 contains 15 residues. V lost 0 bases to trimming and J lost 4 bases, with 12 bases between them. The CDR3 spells CASSLGPRGATEAFF. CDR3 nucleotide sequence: TGTGCCAGCAGCTTAGGCCCTCGGGGTGCCACTGAAGCTTTCTTT.